This T cell receptor (beta chain) was captured in a study of blood T cell repertoires in COVID-19. Background on the study: Italy, Spain and the United States were the sources of the convalescent and acute COVID-19 samples. Nucleic acid was either cDNA or gDNA, and it came from T cells, B-cell-depleted T cells, or PBMCs.

J was trimmed by 1 base and V by 5 bases; bases with no gene match: 5. CDR1 and CDR2 (germline): SGHTA, FQGNSA. The CDR3 spans 15 residues. Recovered status applied to Cohort 3 donors who had two consecutive negative PCRs. It also applied to those with clearance or with symptom resolution. Source study methods: Nucleated cell counts were estimated from reference gene primer amplification. The repertoire was sequenced with immunoSEQ multiplex PCR; TCRdb's copy has only in-frame clones and lacks some. The D gene and trimming were derived from the DNA, and the V and J assignments and clone size from that table. The profile covers some 300,000 clones, with 89% appearing a single time and roughly a tenth taken by the ten largest.

The J gene is TRBJ1-1, the V gene TRBV7-2, with 9 bases lining up with TRBD1. This sequence was found in a woman aged 30 to 39 who had recovered from COVID-19. The sequenced sample consisted of PBMCs or T cells enriched from blood (not recorded which). The CDR3 reads CASSPTGGTNTEAFF. The CDR3 region has the DNA TGTGCCAGCAGCCCCACAGGGGGCACGAACACTGAAGCTTTCTTT.